The 18 T cell receptor beta chains listed next were all sequenced from one sample in a study of siplizumab effects on memory and regulatory T cells (dated by TCRdb to about 2019). Preparation of the library involved the immunoSEQ multiplex PCR assay. Not all clones reach the TCRdb copy of this immuneACCESS table, which keeps in-frame sequences only. Checked studies attribute under half of the gap to unresolved V genes and leave the rest unexplained. The sample profile shows approximately 100,000 clones; roughly 94% of them were found once. The ten largest clones capture less than 0.85% of the sample. The specimen sequenced was Tregs sorted from blood. The receptors derive from a human donor in good health.

This chain links TRBV7-2 with TRBJ2-6, with unresolved D. Germline V lookup: CDR1 SGHTA, CDR2 FQGNSA. The CDR3 is 14 amino acids. Trimming stripped 3 bases from V and 12 bases from J, with 15 bases between. CDR3 sequence (DNA): TGTGCCAGCAGCTTTTCTTTCAAGCCGGGCGTCCTGACTTTC. It specifies CASSFSFKPGVLTF.

The rearrangement uses TRBV5-6 and TRBJ2-5; perhaps TRBD1 as D (5 bases). V shed 5 bases and J shed 3 bases, with 11 bases lying between them. Germline V gives CDR1 SGHDT, CDR2 YYEEEE. The CDR3 loop spans 13 amino acids. Here the CDR3 DNA reads TGTGCCAGCAGACCGTTAGGGGAAGAGACCCAGTACTTC. This sequence encodes CASRPLGEETQYF.

This chain uses TRBV20-1 with TRBJ2-1; D may be TRBD2 (5 bases). Germline V gives CDR1 DFQATT, CDR2 SNEGSKA (reference sequence). The V end was cut by 0 bases, the J end by 10 bases, with 7 bases between. The CDR3 covers 11 residues. The CDR3 here is CSARDAGEQFF. CDR3 sequence (DNA): TGCAGTGCTAGAGACGCGGGCGAGCAGTTCTTC.

V gene TRBV25-1 combines with J gene TRBJ2-7, with D perhaps TRBD2 (5 bases). CDR1 and CDR2 from the germline V gene are MGHDK and SYGVNS. Trimming took 7 bases from V and 7 from J, leaving 11 bases between them. The CDR3 has 11 residues. The DNA of the CDR3 is TGTGCCAGCATCCCAGGCGGGGAGCAGTACTTC. This translates into CASIPGGEQYF.

In DNA, the CDR3 is TGTGCCATCGACTCAAGAGGTCCCGAAGGTGGCGGGGAGCTGTTTTTT. Translated, it gives CAIDSRGPEGGGELFF. The chain links TRBV10-3 to TRBJ2-2; D is undetermined. From germline, CDR1 is ENHRY and CDR2 SYGVKD. The CDR3 covers 16 residues. With 8 bases removed from V and 7 bases from J, the gap between germline ends came to 23 bases.

CDR3 sequence: CSVAKASSYEQYF. The CDR3 nucleotides are TGCAGCGTTGCGAAGGCTTCCTCCTACGAGCAGTACTTC. This chain links TRBV29-1 with TRBJ2-7; no clear D. The CDR3 is made up of 13 amino acids. The germline CDR1 and CDR2 sequences are SQVTM and ANQGSEA. Trimming took off 4 bases at V and 0 bases at J, with 10 bases between the two ends.

The chain joins TRBV29-1 to TRBJ1-5; tentatively, D is TRBD1 (6 bases). The V gene lost 2 bases and the J gene lost 6 bases, with 11 bases spanning the gap. Germline CDR1 reads SQVTM; CDR2 reads ANQGSEA. The CDR3 consists of 13 residues. CDR3: CSVETGAGQPQHF. In nucleotides, the CDR3 is TGCAGCGTTGAAACGGGGGCTGGTCAGCCCCAGCATTTT.

The rearrangement links TRBV6-4 to TRBJ2-3; unclear D gene. V was shortened by 4 bases and J by 2 bases, with 7 bases between the two germline ends. Germline CDR1 is MRHNA and CDR2 is SNTAGT. This CDR3 spans 13 amino acids. The CDR3 nucleotides are TGTGCCAGCAGTGCCCGTGACACAGATACGCAGTATTTT. Translated, it gives CASSARDTDTQYF.

The V call is TRBV9, the J call TRBJ1-4, with D hard to call. With 0 bases removed from V and 8 bases from J, the gap between germline ends came to 14 bases. Germline CDR1 and CDR2: SGDLS and YYNGEE. The CDR3 loop spans 15 amino acids. CDR3 nucleotides: TGTGCCAGCAGCGTAGATCCCGCTCAAAGAGAAAAACTGTTTTTT. Its translation: CASSVDPAQREKLFF.

The V and J genes are TRBV7-8 and TRBJ2-1, with D possibly matching TRBD1 (6 bases). The CDR3 loop spans 12 amino acids. Germline CDR1 is SGHVS and CDR2 is FQNEAQ. Trimming left V 1 base short and J 9 bases short, with 7 bases between. The CDR3 DNA reads as TGTGCCAGCAGCTTAGGAGGGGGTGAGCAGTTCTTC. It encodes CASSLGGGEQFF.

This clone was detected only a few times. The chain combines TRBV6-5 with TRBJ1-5; no firm D call. The CDR3 has 15 amino acids. The germline V gene encodes CDR1 MNHEY and CDR2 SVGAGI. With 6 bases removed from V and 4 bases from J, the gap between germline ends came to 16 bases. The CDR3 DNA reads TGTGCCAGCAGCCAAAGGTTCCGGGCGAATCAGCCCCAGCATTTT. Translation: CASSQRFRANQPQHF.

V gene TRBV27 combines with J gene TRBJ2-7; 8 nucleotides align to TRBD1. The V gene's germline CDR1 is MNHEY and CDR2 SMNVEV (reference sequence). J lost 2 bases, V lost 5 bases, and 5 bases had no gene match. The CDR3 is made up of 14 amino acids. The CDR3 DNA reads TGTGCCAGCAGTCGACAGGGGTTCCCCTACGAGCAGTACTTC. Translated: CASSRQGFPYEQYF.

The chain's CDR3 is CASSADRWGAEAFF. The DNA for the CDR3 is TGTGCCAGCAGCGCGGACAGGTGGGGCGCTGAAGCTTTCTTT. The V call is TRBV7-9, the J call TRBJ1-1; TRBD1 agrees at 7 bases. The junction had 9 bases not matched to a gene; V was cut back by 5 bases and J by 6 bases. The CDR3 runs to 14 residues. CDR1 is SEHNR, CDR2 FQNEAQ, per germline (reference sequence).

This sequence joins TRBV5-1 and TRBJ2-7, with 8 nucleotides matching TRBD2. V shed 0 bases, J shed 3 bases, and the junction held 14 bases outside the gene matches. Germline CDR1 SGHRS, CDR2 YFSETQ. The CDR3 runs to 18 residues. This chain's CDR3 is CASSLVSSGLRPVYEQYF. In DNA, the CDR3 is TGCGCCAGCAGCTTGGTGTCTAGCGGGTTAAGACCCGTCTACGAGCAGTACTTC. Drawing the rest from reference TRBV5-1 and TRBJ2-7, the complete variable domain is KAGVTQTPRYLIKTRGQQVTLSCSPISGHRSVSWYQQTPGQGLQFLFEYFSETQRNKGNFPGRFSGRQFSNSRSEMNVSTLELGDSALYLCASSLVSSGLRPVYEQYFGPGTRLTVT.

The rearrangement uses TRBV10-3 and TRBJ2-7; weak D call: TRBD2 (6 bases). Germline lookup yields CDR1 ENHRY and CDR2 SYGVKD. V dropped 5 bases and J dropped 1 base, with 9 bases sitting between them. The CDR3 covers 13 residues. The CDR3 DNA sequence: TGTGCCATCAGTCCGGGGACTTCCTACGAGCAGTACTTC. Residues: CAISPGTSYEQYF.

This sequence joins TRBV28 and TRBJ2-5; the match to TRBD1 covers 11 bases. The junction had 10 bases not matched to a gene; V was cut back by 5 bases and J by 5 bases. Looked up from germline, CDR1 is MDHEN and CDR2 is SYDVKM. The CDR3 has 16 residues. In DNA, the CDR3 is TGTGCCAGCAGTCCCGGGACAGGGGGAGTCGGGGAGACCCAGTACTTC. Its translation: CASSPGTGGVGETQYF.

The chain combines TRBV27 with TRBJ1-1, with unresolved D. Germline lookup yields CDR1 MNHEY and CDR2 SMNVEV (reference sequence). CDR3 size: 14 residues. V gave up 6 bases and J gave up 7 bases, with 18 bases separating them. The CDR3 coding sequence is TGTGCCAGCAGCTCAGCTAACGGGCCCAGTGAAGCTTTCTTT. Its protein product is CASSSANGPSEAFF.

The chain joins TRBV4-1 to TRBJ2-5; D gene ambiguous. The V and J ends lost 2 bases and 5 bases respectively, with 12 bases between them. Germline loops: CDR1 MGHRA, CDR2 YSYEKL. This CDR3 has 14 residues. The CDR3 coding sequence is TGCGCCAGCAGCCAAAACCGGGCGAGGGAGACCCAGTACTTC. This translates into CASSQNRARETQYF.